This T cell receptor (beta chain) stems from a study of CD8 T cells in ankylosing spondylitis. Study-wide findings and caveats: Ankylosing spondylitis blood appeared to carry a characteristic TCR beta motif of fewer than 10 highly homologous variants.

TCRdb independently ran MiXCR on the 5' RACE reads; one entry per CDR3 protein. The data hold some 840,000 distinct CDR3 sequences, with approximately 10% observed a single time. With regard to this clonotype: Its antigen is unknown.

Germline CDR1 LGHNT, CDR2 FRNRAP. This CDR3 region has 12 residues. Trimming left V 6 bases short and J 11 bases short, with 16 bases between. V is TRBV12-5 and J is TRBJ1-1; tentative D call: TRBD1 (5 bases). The receptor was derived from a male donor with ankylosing spondylitis. The source material was blood, either unsorted or a sorted T cell fraction (not recorded which). The CDR3 is CASGRDSGAAFF. CDR3 bases: TGTGCTAGTGGACGGGACTCTGGGGCGGCTTTCTTT.